This T cell receptor beta chain stems from a study of blood T cell repertoires in COVID-19. Study-level background: PBMCs, B-cell-depleted T cells, or T cells were the source of the cDNA or gDNA that made up the material.

Study members were between about 18 and 90 years old and lived in some 26 US regions. Categorization into cohorts depended on clinical history that participants reported. The protocol was immunoSEQ multiplex PCR, while the TCRdb copy is restricted to in-frame clones and leaves out a portion. The sample includes about 370,000 clones, around 89% seen only once; the top ten take 1%. Germline V gene sequence: CDR1 MNHEY, CDR2 SVGEGT. The ends were cut back, 2 bases at V and 6 bases at J, with 8 bases in the middle. The CDR3 loop spans 13 amino acids. The clonotype originates from a man in his late teens or twenties who had recovered from COVID-19. This sequence joins TRBV6-2 or TRBV6-3 and TRBJ1-5, with a weak D call TRBD1 (5 bases). Sequencing was done on a sample of PBMCs or T cells enriched from blood (not recorded which). CDR3 sequence reads: CASSYPGGQPQHF. The CDR3 region has the DNA TGTGCCAGCAGTTACCCGGGGGGTCAGCCCCAGCATTTT.